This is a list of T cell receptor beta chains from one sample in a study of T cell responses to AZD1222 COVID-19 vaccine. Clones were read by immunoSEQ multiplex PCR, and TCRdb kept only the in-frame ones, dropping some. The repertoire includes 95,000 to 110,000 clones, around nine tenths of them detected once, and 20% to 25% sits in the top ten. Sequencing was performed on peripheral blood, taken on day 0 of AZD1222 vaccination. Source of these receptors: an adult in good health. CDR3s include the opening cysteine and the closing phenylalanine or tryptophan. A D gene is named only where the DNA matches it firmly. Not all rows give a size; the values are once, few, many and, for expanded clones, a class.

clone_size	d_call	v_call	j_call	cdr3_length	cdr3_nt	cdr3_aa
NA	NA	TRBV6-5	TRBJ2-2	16	TGTGCCAGCAGTTACGCCCGTCAGGTGAACACCGGGGAGCTGTTTTTT	CASSYARQVNTGELFF
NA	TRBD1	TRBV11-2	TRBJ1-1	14	TGTGCCAGCAGCGAGCTGACAGGGCACACTGAAGCTTTCTTT	CASSELTGHTEAFF
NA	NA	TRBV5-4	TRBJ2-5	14	TGTGCCAGCAGCCCCGGCAGGGTCCAAGAGACCCAGTACTTC	CASSPGRVQETQYF
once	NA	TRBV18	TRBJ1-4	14	TGTGCCAGCTCACCTGGTGCAACTAATGAAAAACTGTTTTTT	CASSPGATNEKLFF
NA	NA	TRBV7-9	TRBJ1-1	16	TGTGCCAGCAGCCCTACCGGAGATGGAGGGAACACTGAAGCTTTCTTT	CASSPTGDGGNTEAFF
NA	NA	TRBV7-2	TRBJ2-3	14	TGTGCCAGCAGCTTAGCCGGGGGCGTAGATACGCAGTATTTT	CASSLAGGVDTQYF
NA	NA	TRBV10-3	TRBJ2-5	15	TGTGCCATCAGTCCTGAGCAGGGGATCCAAGAGACCCAGTACTTC	CAISPEQGIQETQYF
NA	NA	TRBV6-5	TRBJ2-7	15	TGTGCCAGCAGTTCCGTGGGCTATCCTCCTACAGAGCAGTACTTC	CASSSVGYPPTEQYF
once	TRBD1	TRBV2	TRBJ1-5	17	TGTGCCAGCTCCCACCGGGACAGGGTTTGGGGCAATCAGCCCCAGCATTTT	CASSHRDRVWGNQPQHF
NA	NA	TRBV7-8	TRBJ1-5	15	TGTGCCAGCAGCTTAGAGACTCTTGTCAATCAGCCCCAGCATTTT	CASSLETLVNQPQHF
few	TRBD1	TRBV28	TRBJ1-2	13	TGTGCCAGCAGCTTAACAGGGGTGGAGGGCTACACCTTC	CASSLTGVEGYTF
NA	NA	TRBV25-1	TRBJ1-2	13	TGTGCCAGCAGTGATGTAGGGTACTATGGCTACACCTTC	CASSDVGYYGYTF
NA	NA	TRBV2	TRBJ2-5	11	TGTGCCAGCACGTTTATAGAGACCCAGTACTTC	CASTFIETQYF
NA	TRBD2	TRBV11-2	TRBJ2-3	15	TGTGCCACCGGACTAGCGGGAGGGGGCACAGATACGCAGTATTTT	CATGLAGGGTDTQYF
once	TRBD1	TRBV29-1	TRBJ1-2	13	TGCAGCGTGGATAAAACAGGGGGCAATGGCTACACCTTC	CSVDKTGGNGYTF
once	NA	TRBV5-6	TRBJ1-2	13	TGTGCCAGCAGCTTCCGGGGAGGCCAAGGCTACACCTTC	CASSFRGGQGYTF
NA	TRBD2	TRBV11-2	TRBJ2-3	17	TGTGCCAGCAGCTCCCGATCGACTAGCGGGAACACAGATACGCAGTATTTT	CASSSRSTSGNTDTQYF
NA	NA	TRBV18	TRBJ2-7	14	TGTGCCAGCTCACCCGGGATAGGGGGCTACGAGCAGTACTTC	CASSPGIGGYEQYF
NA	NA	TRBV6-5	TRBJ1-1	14	TGTGCCAGCAGCCCGACAGCCTTCGACACTGAAGCTTTCTTT	CASSPTAFDTEAFF
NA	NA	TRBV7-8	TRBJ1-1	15	TGTGCCAGCAGCTTAGCGCAAGGAGCAGGACCGAGGGCTTTCTTT	CASSLAQGAGPRAFF
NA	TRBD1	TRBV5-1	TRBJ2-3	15	TGCGCCAGCAGCTTGGGGGACAGGGAGACAGATACGCAGTATTTT	CASSLGDRETDTQYF
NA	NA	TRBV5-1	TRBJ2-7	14	TGCGCCAGCACCAATGGGCAGATCTCCTACGAGCAGTACTTC	CASTNGQISYEQYF
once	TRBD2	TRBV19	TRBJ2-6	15	TGTGCCAGTAGCTCAGCGGGAGCTGGGGCCAACGTCCTGACTTTC	CASSSAGAGANVLTF
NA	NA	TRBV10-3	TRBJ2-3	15	TGTGCCATCAGTGGGGGTAGCTCCAGCACAGATACGCAGTATTTT	CAISGGSSSTDTQYF
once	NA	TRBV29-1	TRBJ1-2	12	TGCAGCGTGGCCACAGGGAACTATGGCTACACCTTC	CSVATGNYGYTF
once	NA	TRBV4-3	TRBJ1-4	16	TGCGCCAGCAGCCAAGTGGGGGGGACGCAGAATGAAAAACTGTTTTTT	CASSQVGGTQNEKLFF
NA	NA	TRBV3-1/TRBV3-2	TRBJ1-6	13	TGTGCCAGCAGCGCTACAGGGTTTTCACCCCTCCACTTT	CASSATGFSPLHF
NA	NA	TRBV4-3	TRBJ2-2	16	TGCGCCAGCAGCCGCGCCGTTGGCGGAAACACCGGGGAGCTGTTTTTT	CASSRAVGGNTGELFF
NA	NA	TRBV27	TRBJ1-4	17	TGTGCCAGCAGCCCCCGTGAGGGGGAAACAACTAATGAAAAACTGTTTTTT	CASSPREGETTNEKLFF
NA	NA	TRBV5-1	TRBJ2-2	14	TGCGCCAGCAGCTTGGGTGGAGCCACCGGGGAGCTGTTTTTT	CASSLGGATGELFF
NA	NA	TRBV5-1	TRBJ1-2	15	TGCGCCAGCAGCCCCCTCCCCCAGGGAGAAGGTGGCTACACCTTC	CASSPLPQGEGGYTF
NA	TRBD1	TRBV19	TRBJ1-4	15	TGTGCCAGTATTAACAGGGGTTCAACTAATGAAAAACTGTTTTTT	CASINRGSTNEKLFF
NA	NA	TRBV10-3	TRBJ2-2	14	TGTGCCATCAGTGAGGACGGACAGCTCGGGGAGCTGTTTTTT	CAISEDGQLGELFF
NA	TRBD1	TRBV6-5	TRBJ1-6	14	TGTGCCAGCAGACCAGGACAGGGGAATTCACCCCTCCACTTT	CASRPGQGNSPLHF
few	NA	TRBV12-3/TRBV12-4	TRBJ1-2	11	TGTGCCAGCAGTTTGAGTCGTGGCTACACCTTC	CASSLSRGYTF
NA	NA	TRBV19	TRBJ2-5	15	TGTGCCAGTAGTATACCGGGGCAGGACCAAGAGACCCAGTACTTC	CASSIPGQDQETQYF
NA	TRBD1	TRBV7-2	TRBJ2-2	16	TGTGCCAGCAGCCAGACCGGGACAGGGGACACCGGGGAGCTGTTTTTT	CASSQTGTGDTGELFF
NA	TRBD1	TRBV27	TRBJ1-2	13	TGTGCCAGCCGCCCGACAGGGCACTATGGCTACACCTTC	CASRPTGHYGYTF
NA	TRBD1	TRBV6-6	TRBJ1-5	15	TGTGCCAGCACCCGGGACAGGGAGCATGGCCAGCCCCAGCATTTT	CASTRDREHGQPQHF
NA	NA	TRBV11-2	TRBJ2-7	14	TGTGCCAGCAGCCCCCCCCTAAGCTCCTACGAGCAGTACTTC	CASSPPLSSYEQYF
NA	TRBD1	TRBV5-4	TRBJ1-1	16	TGTGCCAGCAGCTCGCCCCGGGACAGGGTGAACACTGAAGCTTTCTTT	CASSSPRDRVNTEAFF